These T cell receptor beta chains were read from a single sample in a study of tumor-infiltrating lymphocytes in oesophageal squamous cell carcinoma. TCRdb reanalysed the PCR reads using MiXCR and keeps one entry per CDR3 protein. The sample includes around 13,000 distinct CDR3 sequences, around 50% of them seen just once. The sequencing sample was made of esophageal tumor tissue. The receptors derive from a female donor with esophageal squamous cell carcinoma. Both conserved end residues are part of each CDR3. A D gene is named only where the DNA matches it firmly. The size entry is marked missing in some rows and otherwise reads once, few, many or a size class.

TRBJ2-7 | NA | TRBD1 | TRBV7-2 | CASSGSDRGQYEQYF | TGTGCCAGCAGCGGTTCGGACAGGGGGCAGTACGAGCAGTACTTC
TRBJ2-3 | few | NA | TRBV7-6 | CASSFRGNTDTQYF | TGTGCCAGCAGCTTCCGGGGCAACACAGATACGCAGTATTTT
TRBJ2-1 | once | NA | TRBV14 | CAISDSHNEQFF | TGTGCCATTTCGGACAGCCACAATGAGCAGTTCTTC
TRBJ2-7 | NA | TRBD2 | TRBV7-2 | CASRPGGGSYEQYF | TGTGCCAGCAGACCCGGGGGGGGGTCCTACGAGCAGTACTTC
TRBJ2-2 | NA | TRBD2 | TRBV7-2 | CASSPPGTRITGELFF | TGTGCCAGCAGCCCTCCCGGGACTAGAATCACCGGGGAGCTGTTTTTT
TRBJ2-5 | NA | TRBD2 | TRBV7-2 | CASSLALAGDYQETQYF | TGTGCCAGCAGCTTAGCACTAGCGGGAGACTATCAAGAGACCCAGTACTTC
TRBJ2-4 | NA | TRBD1 | TRBV7-6 | CASSLTTGADIQYF | TGTGCCAGCAGCTTGACAACAGGGGCAGACATTCAGTACTTC
TRBJ2-1 | NA | NA | TRBV5-1 | CASSLKRVYNEQFF | TGCGCCAGCAGCTTAAAGCGGGTCTACAATGAGCAGTTCTTC
TRBJ2-7 | NA | TRBD2 | TRBV7-3 | CASSVGLVNEQYF | TGTGCCAGCAGCGTGGGACTAGTTAATGAGCAGTACTTC
TRBJ2-1 | few | NA | TRBV27 | CASSLSVAAPYNEQFF | TGTGCCAGCAGTTTATCGGTAGCCGCGCCGTACAATGAGCAGTTCTTC
TRBJ2-2 | NA | TRBD2 | TRBV7-6 | CASVGGSNTGELFF | TGTGCCAGCGTCGGGGGGTCGAACACCGGGGAGCTGTTTTTT
TRBJ2-7 | NA | NA | TRBV7-3 | CASSLMGEVHEQYF | TGTGCCAGCAGCCTGATGGGGGAGGTCCACGAGCAGTACTTC
TRBJ1-5 | NA | NA | TRBV12-3/TRBV12-4 | CASSLGHKSNQPQHF | TGTGCCAGCAGTTTGGGACATAAGAGCAATCAGCCCCAGCATTTT
TRBJ2-1 | NA | TRBD2 | TRBV7-2 | CASSHRTSGSGEQFF | TGTGCCAGCAGCCACCGGACTAGCGGGTCGGGTGAGCAGTTCTTC
TRBJ2-6 | NA | NA | TRBV7-9 | CASSVNSGANVLTF | TGTGCCAGCAGCGTTAACTCTGGGGCCAACGTCCTGACTTTC
TRBJ2-7 | NA | NA | TRBV7-8 | CASSPEDEAYEQYF | TGTGCCAGCAGCCCCGAGGACGAGGCCTACGAGCAGTACTTC
TRBJ2-1 | NA | TRBD2 | TRBV27 | CASSSLSGKGPYNEQFF | TGTGCCAGCAGTTCACTAAGCGGGAAGGGCCCCTACAATGAGCAGTTCTTC
TRBJ2-1 | few | TRBD2 | TRBV7-6 | CASSLEAGTRVDEQFF | TGTGCCAGCAGCTTAGAGGCGGGGACTAGAGTGGATGAGCAGTTCTTC
TRBJ2-3 | once | NA | TRBV7-2 | CASSGTGTRLAQYF | TGTGCCAGCAGCGGAACCGGGACTCGTTTGGCCCAGTATTTT
TRBJ2-7 | few | NA | TRBV11-2 | CASSLWRSYEQYF | TGTGCCAGCAGCCTATGGCGCTCCTACGAGCAGTACTTC
TRBJ2-1 | NA | TRBD1 | TRBV28 | CASSLSRQGKNEQFF | TGTGCCAGCAGTTTAAGCCGACAGGGAAAAAATGAGCAGTTCTTC
TRBJ2-1 | NA | TRBD2 | TRBV7-3 | CASSLRAGGSYNEQFF | TGTGCCAGCAGCTTAAGAGCGGGAGGGTCCTACAATGAGCAGTTCTTC
TRBJ2-3 | NA | NA | TRBV7-2 | CASSLRTDTDTQYF | TGTGCCAGCAGCCTAAGGACAGACACAGATACGCAGTATTTT
TRBJ2-1 | NA | TRBD2 | TRBV27 | CASTPGQGILAGGPRSYNEQFF | TGTGCCAGCACCCCGGGACAGGGGATACTAGCGGGAGGGCCGCGATCCTACAATGAGCAGTTCTTC
TRBJ1-2 | few | NA | TRBV7-2 | CASSLGRTNYGYTF | TGTGCCAGCAGCTTAGGCAGGACAAACTATGGCTACACCTTC
TRBJ2-5 | NA | TRBD2 | TRBV7-2 | CASSLSAPGGGQETQYF | TGTGCCAGCAGCTTAAGCGCCCCTGGGGGAGGGCAAGAGACCCAGTACTTC
TRBJ2-1 | NA | NA | TRBV7-6 | CASSLLRRYNEQFF | TGTGCCAGCAGCTTATTACGACGGTACAATGAGCAGTTCTTC
TRBJ2-2 | many | TRBD1 | TRBV2 | CASRGTDRVCF | TGTGCCAGCAGAGGCACGGACAGGGTTTGTTTT
TRBJ2-1 | NA | TRBD1 | TRBV24-1 | CATSDPSGTARNEQFF | TGTGCCACCAGTGACCCGTCCGGGACAGCTCGAAATGAGCAGTTCTTC
TRBJ2-6 | NA | TRBD1 | TRBV5-4 | CASSLTGQGNGANVLTF | TGTGCCAGCAGCTTGACCGGACAGGGGAACGGGGCCAACGTCCTGACTTTC
TRBJ2-3 | medium-sized | TRBD2 | TRBV5-6 | CASSFGAGGRADTQYF | TGTGCCAGCAGCTTCGGAGCGGGGGGCAGGGCAGATACGCAGTATTTT
TRBJ2-5 | NA | TRBD1 | TRBV7-2 | CASSSDRGETQYF | TGTGCCAGCAGCTCGGACAGGGGGGAGACCCAGTACTTC
TRBJ1-1 | NA | NA | TRBV7-8 | CASSLIQGNTEAFF | TGTGCCAGCAGCTTAATACAGGGGAACACTGAAGCTTTCTTT
TRBJ2-1 | NA | NA | TRBV7-3 | CASSLNRDNEQFF | TGTGCCAGCAGCTTAAACAGAGACAATGAGCAGTTCTTC
TRBJ2-7 | once | NA | TRBV6-4 | CASSEAHWTTLSTDTQYF | TGTGCCAGCAGTGAAGCCCACTGGACAACCTTAAGCACAGATACGCAGTACTTC
TRBJ2-3 | NA | NA | TRBV7-2 | CASSSGPTGSTDTQYF | TGTGCCAGCAGCTCCGGACCAACTGGAAGCACAGATACGCAGTATTTT
TRBJ2-5 | NA | NA | TRBV7-3 | CASSLRGSTMETQYF | TGTGCCAGCAGCTTAAGAGGTAGCACGATGGAGACCCAGTACTTC
TRBJ1-3 | NA | NA | TRBV11-1 | CASSLADSRNTIYF | TGTGCCAGCAGCTTAGCGGACAGCCGAAACACCATATATTTT
TRBJ1-2 | many | NA | TRBV12-3/TRBV12-4 | CASSLAGRIYGYTF | TGTGCCAGCAGTTTAGCGGGACGCATCTATGGCTACACCTTC
TRBJ2-1 | NA | TRBD2 | TRBV6-9 | CASSYTSGRAYNEQFF | TGTGCCAGCAGTTACACTAGCGGGAGGGCCTACAATGAGCAGTTCTTC
TRBJ1-3 | NA | NA | TRBV12-3/TRBV12-4 | CASSLVKGNTIYF | TGTGCCAGCAGTTTAGTTAAGGGAAACACCATATATTTT